The 20 T cell receptor beta chains listed next were all sequenced from one sample in a study of vaccination effects on CD4 cells after COVID-19. Assay used: immunoSEQ multiplex PCR; TCRdb lists only in-frame clones, some missing. The data show about 79,000 clones, approximately 74% seen once. What these receptors recognize is not known. Pools of viral peptides were used by the ViraFEST assay to expand antigen-specific CD4+ T cells ahead of sequencing. Researchers isolated CD4+ T cells once ten to eleven days of culture had elapsed. This sample comprised CD4+ T cells from PBMCs cultured with HCoV-229E spike peptides, obtained before COVID-19 vaccination. The receptors shown here come from a human donor who received a COVID-19 vaccine.

The V call is TRBV19, the J call TRBJ2-5; TRBD2 is a possible D gene (5 bases). The CDR3 runs 13 residues. The V gene lost 1 base and the J gene lost 2 bases, with 5 bases spanning the gap. Germline CDR1 LNHDA, CDR2 SQIVND (reference sequence). CDR3 sequence reads: CASSIAGQETQYF. The CDR3 DNA is TGTGCCAGTAGTATAGCGGGGCAAGAGACCCAGTACTTC.

The chain couples TRBV13 to TRBJ1-5; no clear D gene. V lost 3 bases and J lost 4, with 7 bases in between. This CDR3 is built from 13 residues. In germline, CDR1 is PRHDT, CDR2 FYEKMQ (reference sequence). CDR3 DNA sequence: TGTGCCAGCAGCTTCGCCAAAAATCAGCCCCAGCATTTT. It encodes CASSFAKNQPQHF.

The chain combines TRBV5-1 with TRBJ1-1; D may be TRBD1 (5 bases). The germline V and J ends were trimmed by 1 base and 0 bases, with 16 bases remaining between them. The CDR3 covers 17 residues. CDR1 is SGHRS, CDR2 YFSETQ, per germline. In DNA, the CDR3 is TGCGCCAGCAGCTTGTTTTCCCAGGGAGTAATGAACACTGAAGCTTTCTTT. Encoded protein: CASSLFSQGVMNTEAFF. The whole variable domain, remainder taken from reference TRBV5-1 and TRBJ1-1, is KAGVTQTPRYLIKTRGQQVTLSCSPISGHRSVSWYQQTPGQGLQFLFEYFSETQRNKGNFPGRFSGRQFSNSRSEMNVSTLELGDSALYLCASSLFSQGVMNTEAFFGQGTRLTVV.

The V gene is TRBV9, the J gene TRBJ2-2; D call uncertain. The CDR3 length is 13 residues. The V gene lost 6 bases and the J gene lost 2 bases, with 8 bases spanning the gap. In germline, CDR1 is SGDLS, CDR2 YYNGEE. In nucleotides, the CDR3 is TGTGCCAGCACGTGGGGAAACACCGGGGAGCTGTTTTTT. Its protein product is CASTWGNTGELFF.

V and J are TRBV11-2 and TRBJ1-6; D not resolved. This CDR3 has 14 amino acids. Trimming took 3 bases from V and 4 from J, leaving 7 bases between them. Germline CDR1 reads SGHAT; CDR2 reads FQNNGV. The CDR3 sequence is CASSFNRYNSPLHF. CDR3 coding DNA: TGTGCCAGCAGCTTCAATCGGTATAATTCACCCCTCCACTTT.

V gene TRBV25-1 combines with J gene TRBJ2-5, with 11 bases identical to TRBD2. CDR1 is MGHDK and CDR2 is SYGVNS in the germline V gene. This CDR3 is 18 amino acids long. V lost 4 bases and J lost 7; bases outside the gene matches: 17. The CDR3 sequence is CASSAPPTSGDLYGTQYF. CDR3 coding DNA: TGTGCCAGCAGTGCGCCTCCGACTAGCGGGGACCTGTACGGGACCCAGTACTTC. Together with reference TRBV25-1 and TRBJ2-5, the CDR3 gives the full variable domain: EADIYQTPRYLVIGTGKKITLECSQTMGHDKMYWYQQDPGMELHLIHYSYGVNSTEKGDLSSESTVSRIRTEHFPLTLESARPSHTSQYLCASSAPPTSGDLYGTQYFGPGTRLLVL.

The V call is TRBV18, the J call TRBJ1-2, with D hard to call. V was cut by 3 bases and J by 4 bases, with 6 bases left in between. This CDR3 spans 12 amino acids. Germline V CDR1 and CDR2: KGHSH, LQKENI. DNA of the CDR3: TGTGCCAGCTCACCGGGCAGCTATGGCTACACCTTC. Translated, it gives CASSPGSYGYTF. Full variable domain (rest looked up from reference TRBV18 and TRBJ1-2): NAGVMQNPRHLVRRRGQEARLRCSPMKGHSHVYWYRQLPEEGLKFMVYLQKENIIDESGMPKERFSAEFPKEGPSILRIQQVVRGDSAAYFCASSPGSYGYTFGSGTRLTVV.

This clone was found a few times. This chain uses TRBV5-5 with TRBJ2-1, with D perhaps matching TRBD1 or TRBD2 (6 bases each). V dropped 7 bases and J dropped 3 bases, with 17 bases sitting between them. The CDR3 has 15 amino acids. Germline lookup yields CDR1 SGHKS and CDR2 YYEKEE (reference sequence). The CDR3 region is CASSPSGADYNEQFF. Here the CDR3 DNA reads TGTGCCAGCTCACCCTCGGGGGCAGACTACAATGAGCAGTTCTTC.

The chain is built from TRBV5-1 and TRBJ2-2; TRBD1 might be the D (6 bases). The CDR3 has 12 amino acids. Germline V gives CDR1 SGHRS, CDR2 YFSETQ. The V gene lost 5 bases and the J gene lost 4 bases, with 6 bases spanning the gap. The CDR3 is CASRQGTGELFF. The CDR3 bases are TGCGCCAGCAGACAGGGCACCGGGGAGCTGTTTTTT.

The rearrangement joins TRBV19 to TRBJ1-4; D possibly corresponds to TRBD1 (6 bases). The germline V and J ends were trimmed by 6 bases and 6 bases, with 11 bases remaining between them. Per the germline V gene, CDR1 is LNHDA and CDR2 is SQIVND (reference sequence). The CDR3 runs to 13 residues. CDR3 nucleotide sequence: TGTGCCAGTAGGAAAGGGGGAGATGAAAAACTGTTTTTT. Translation: CASRKGGDEKLFF.

The genes are TRBV18 and TRBJ1-3; D ambiguous. V lost 1 base to trimming and J lost 4 bases, with 20 bases between them. CDR1 KGHSH and CDR2 LQKENI come from the germline V gene. The CDR3 extends over 18 amino acids. The CDR3 reads CASSPRSSGGGTGNTIYF. CDR3 bases: TGTGCCAGCTCACCACGATCGTCTGGCGGAGGTACAGGAAACACCATATATTTT. The full variable domain, in which reference TRBV18 and TRBJ1-3 provide the parts outside the CDR3, is NAGVMQNPRHLVRRRGQEARLRCSPMKGHSHVYWYRQLPEEGLKFMVYLQKENIIDESGMPKERFSAEFPKEGPSILRIQQVVRGDSAAYFCASSPRSSGGGTGNTIYFGEGSWLTVV.

The chain links TRBV10-2 to TRBJ1-2, with TRBD1 identical over 10 bases. V gave up 9 bases and J gave up 6 bases; unmatched junction bases: 1. Germline V gene sequence: CDR1 WSHSY, CDR2 SAAADI. There are 11 residues in the CDR3. Here the CDR3 reads CASGQGDGYTF. Here the CDR3 DNA reads TGCGCCAGTGGACAGGGGGATGGCTACACCTTC.

This clone has a single count. V and J are TRBV20-1 and TRBJ2-1; D gene ambiguous. Trimming shortened V by 4 bases and J by 10 bases, and 11 bases separated the two germline ends. This CDR3 spans 11 amino acids. Per germline, CDR1 DFQATT and CDR2 SNEGSKA (reference sequence). The CDR3 bases are TGCAGTGCTACGACCCGCAGGGAGCAGTTCTTC. It is translated as CSATTRREQFF.

This clone was picked up one time. The rearrangement uses TRBV7-3 and TRBJ2-3; D is unclear. V was pared by 5 bases and J by 4 bases, with 7 bases between. Germline V gives CDR1 SGHTA, CDR2 FQGTGA. The CDR3 length is 12 residues. In DNA, the CDR3 is TGTGCCAGCAGCCAAACCTCAGATACGCAGTATTTT. Protein product: CASSQTSDTQYF. The full variable domain, rest sourced from reference TRBV7-3 and TRBJ2-3, is GAGVSQTPSNKVTEKGKYVELRCDPISGHTALYWYRQSLGQGPEFLIYFQGTGAADDSGLPNDRFFAVRPEGSVSTLKIQRTERGDSAVYLCASSQTSDTQYFGPGTRLTVL.

The chain has TRBV30 and TRBJ1-1; a weak D match, TRBD1 (5 bases). From germline, CDR1 is GTSNPN and CDR2 SVGIG (reference sequence). Trimming took off 5 bases at V and 3 bases at J, with 7 bases between the two ends. The CDR3 extends over 11 amino acids. The CDR3 region is CAWGGYTEAFF. The CDR3 DNA reads as TGTGCCTGGGGGGGTTACACTGAAGCTTTCTTT.

This clone was detected only a few times. This chain joins TRBV2 and TRBJ1-2; D remains ambiguous. The CDR3 is 15 amino acids. V dropped 1 base and J dropped 0 bases, with 9 bases sitting between them. Germline CDR1 and CDR2: SNHLY and FYNNEI. The CDR3 loop reads CASSEGARPNYGYTF. The DNA of the CDR3 is TGTGCCAGCAGTGAAGGGGCCAGGCCTAACTATGGCTACACCTTC.

The rearrangement uses TRBV5-6 and TRBJ2-4; 10 positions match TRBD1. The CDR3 is 14 residues long. Germline lookup yields CDR1 SGHDT and CDR2 YYEEEE. V gave up 0 bases and J gave up 8 bases; unmatched junction bases: 2. The CDR3 region has the DNA TGTGCCAGCAGCTTGGGACAGGGGGCCCACATTCAGTACTTC. This sequence encodes CASSLGQGAHIQYF.

The V and J genes are TRBV5-6 and TRBJ2-3; possibly TRBD1 or TRBD2 for D (5 bases each). Trimming pared 2 bases from V and 4 bases from J, leaving 8 bases between. This CDR3 region has 13 residues. Germline values: CDR1 SGHDT, CDR2 YYEEEE. CDR3 protein: CASSFGGSDTQYF. DNA for the CDR3: TGTGCCAGCAGCTTTGGGGGATCAGATACGCAGTATTTT.

The rearrangement links TRBV6-5 to TRBJ1-1, with D perhaps TRBD1 (5 bases). The CDR3 runs 12 residues. CDR1 is MNHEY, CDR2 SVGAGI, per germline. The ends were cut back, 10 bases at V and 0 bases at J, with 9 bases in the middle. The CDR3 sequence: CATGRVNTEAFF. The CDR3 bases are TGTGCCACAGGGCGGGTGAACACTGAAGCTTTCTTT.

The CDR3 region is CASSRDRRASNYGYTF. Written as DNA, the CDR3 is TGTGCCAGTAGTAGGGACAGAAGAGCTTCTAACTATGGCTACACCTTC. V usage is TRBV19 and J usage is TRBJ1-2; 7 bases are a match to TRBD1. Germline V gives CDR1 LNHDA, CDR2 SQIVND (reference sequence). With V trimmed by 4 bases and J by 0 bases, 8 bases remained unmatched. The CDR3 covers 16 residues.